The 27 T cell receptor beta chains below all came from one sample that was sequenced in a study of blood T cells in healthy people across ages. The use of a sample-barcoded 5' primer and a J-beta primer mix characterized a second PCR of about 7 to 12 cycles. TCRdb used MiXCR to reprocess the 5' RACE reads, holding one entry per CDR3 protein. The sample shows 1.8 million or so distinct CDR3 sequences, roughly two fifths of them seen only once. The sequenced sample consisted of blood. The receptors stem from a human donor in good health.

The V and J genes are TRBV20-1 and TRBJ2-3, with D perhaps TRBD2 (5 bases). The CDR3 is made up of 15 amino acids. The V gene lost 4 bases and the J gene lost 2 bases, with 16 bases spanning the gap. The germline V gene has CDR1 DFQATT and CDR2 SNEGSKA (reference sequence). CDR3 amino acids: CSATGLPSATDTQYF. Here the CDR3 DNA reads TGCAGTGCTACGGGATTACCGTCCGCCACAGATACGCAGTATTTT.

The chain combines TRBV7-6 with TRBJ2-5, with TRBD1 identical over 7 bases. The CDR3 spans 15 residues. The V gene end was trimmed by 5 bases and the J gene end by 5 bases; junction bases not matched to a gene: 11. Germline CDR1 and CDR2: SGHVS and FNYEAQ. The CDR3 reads CASSPGTAARETQYF. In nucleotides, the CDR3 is TGTGCCAGCAGCCCCGGGACAGCGGCAAGGGAGACCCAGTACTTC.

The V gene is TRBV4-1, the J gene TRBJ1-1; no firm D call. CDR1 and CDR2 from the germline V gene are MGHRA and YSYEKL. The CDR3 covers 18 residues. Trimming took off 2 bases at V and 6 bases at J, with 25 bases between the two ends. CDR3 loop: CASSQTPAYRVNEAEAFF. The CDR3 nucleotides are TGCGCCAGCAGCCAAACCCCCGCTTACCGGGTTAACGAGGCTGAAGCTTTCTTT.

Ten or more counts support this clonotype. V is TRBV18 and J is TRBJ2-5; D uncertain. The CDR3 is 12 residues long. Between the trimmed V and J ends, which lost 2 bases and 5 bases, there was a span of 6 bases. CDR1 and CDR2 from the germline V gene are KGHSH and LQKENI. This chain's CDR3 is CASSPEKETQYF. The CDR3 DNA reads TGTGCCAGCTCACCAGAGAAGGAGACCCAGTACTTC.

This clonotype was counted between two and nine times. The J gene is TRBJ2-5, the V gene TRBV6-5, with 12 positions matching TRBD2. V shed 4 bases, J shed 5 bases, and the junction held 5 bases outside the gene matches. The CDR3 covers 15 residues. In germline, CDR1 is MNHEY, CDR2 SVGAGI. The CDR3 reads CASSSRGLAGETQYF. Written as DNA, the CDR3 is TGTGCCAGCAGTTCCCGAGGACTAGCGGGGGAGACCCAGTACTTC.

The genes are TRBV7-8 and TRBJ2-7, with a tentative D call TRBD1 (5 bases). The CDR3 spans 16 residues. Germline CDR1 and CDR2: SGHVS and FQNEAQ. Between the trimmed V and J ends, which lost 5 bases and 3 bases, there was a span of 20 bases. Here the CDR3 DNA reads TGTGCCAGCAGCCTAACTCGACAGAGCCCGGACTACGAGCAGTACTTC. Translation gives CASSLTRQSPDYEQYF.

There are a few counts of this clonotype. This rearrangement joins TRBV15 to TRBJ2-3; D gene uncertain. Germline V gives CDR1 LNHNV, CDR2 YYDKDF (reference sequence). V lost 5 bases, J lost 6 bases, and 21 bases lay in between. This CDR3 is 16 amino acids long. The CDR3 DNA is TGTGCCACCAGCTACTTCTTGGATCCGCCCTCCGATACGCAGTATTTT. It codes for CATSYFLDPPSDTQYF. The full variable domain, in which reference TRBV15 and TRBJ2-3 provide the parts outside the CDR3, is DAMVIQNPRYQVTQFGKPVTLSCSQTLNHNVMYWYQQKSSQAPKLLFHYYDKDFNNEADTPDNFQSRRPNTSFCFLDIRSPGLGDTAMYLCATSYFLDPPSDTQYFGPGTRLTVL.

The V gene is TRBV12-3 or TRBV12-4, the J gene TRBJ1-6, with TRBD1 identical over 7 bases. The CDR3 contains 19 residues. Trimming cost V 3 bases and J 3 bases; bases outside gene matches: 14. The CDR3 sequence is CASSLGRFGQANYNSPLHF. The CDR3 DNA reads TGTGCCAGCAGTTTGGGTCGCTTCGGACAGGCGAACTATAATTCACCCCTCCACTTT.

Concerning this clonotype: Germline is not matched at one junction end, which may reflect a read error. The chain's CDR3 is CASSKDSWEETQYF. The DNA for the CDR3 is TGCGCCAGCAGCAAAGACTCATGGGAAGAGACCCAGTACTTC. The chain combines TRBV4-3 with TRBJ2-5; no reliable D call. Per germline, CDR1 LGHNA and CDR2 YSLEER. This CDR3 spans 14 amino acids.

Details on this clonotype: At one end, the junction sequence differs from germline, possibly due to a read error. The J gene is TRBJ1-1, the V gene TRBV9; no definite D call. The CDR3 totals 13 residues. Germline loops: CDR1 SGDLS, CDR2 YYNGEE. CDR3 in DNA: TGTGCCAGTAGCGGGATCGGGAACACTGAAGCTTTCTTT. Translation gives CASSGIGNTEAFF.

The CDR3 sequence is CATSDFRGAPDTQYF. The DNA for the CDR3 is TGTGCCACCAGTGATTTTCGGGGGGCACCAGATACGCAGTATTTT. The rearrangement uses TRBV24-1 and TRBJ2-3; the D gene is possibly TRBD2 (7 bases). Germline V gives CDR1 KGHDR, CDR2 SFDVKD. This CDR3 comprises 15 residues. Trimming cost V 1 base and J 4 bases, with 11 bases left between them.

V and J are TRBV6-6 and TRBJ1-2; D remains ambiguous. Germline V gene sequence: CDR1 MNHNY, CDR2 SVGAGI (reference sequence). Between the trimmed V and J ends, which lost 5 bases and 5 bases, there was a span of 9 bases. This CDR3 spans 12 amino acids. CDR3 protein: CASSHLEYGYTF. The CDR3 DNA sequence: TGTGCCAGCAGTCACCTTGAGTATGGCTACACCTTC.

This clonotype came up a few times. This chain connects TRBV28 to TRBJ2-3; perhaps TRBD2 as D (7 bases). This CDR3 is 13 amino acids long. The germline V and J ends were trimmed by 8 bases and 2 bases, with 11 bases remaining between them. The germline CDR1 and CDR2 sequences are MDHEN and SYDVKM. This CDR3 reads CASAGADTDTQYF. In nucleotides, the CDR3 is TGTGCCAGCGCGGGGGCGGACACAGATACGCAGTATTTT.

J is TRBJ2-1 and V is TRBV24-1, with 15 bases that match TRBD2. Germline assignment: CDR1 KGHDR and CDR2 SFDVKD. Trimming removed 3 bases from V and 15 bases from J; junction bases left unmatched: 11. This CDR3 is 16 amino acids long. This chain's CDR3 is CATSDGLAGGTITRFF. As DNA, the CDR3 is TGTGCCACCAGTGATGGACTAGCGGGGGGGACTATTACACGGTTCTTC.

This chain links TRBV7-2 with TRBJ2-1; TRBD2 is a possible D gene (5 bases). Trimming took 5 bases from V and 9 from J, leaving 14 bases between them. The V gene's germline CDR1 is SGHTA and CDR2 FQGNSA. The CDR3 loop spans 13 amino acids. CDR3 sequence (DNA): TGTGCCAGCAGCCCGTACGGAGGTGGTGAGCAGTTCTTC. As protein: CASSPYGGGEQFF. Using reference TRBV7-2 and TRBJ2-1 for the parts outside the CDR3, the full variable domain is GAGVSQSPSNKVTEKGKDVELRCDPISGHTALYWYRQSLGQGLEFLIYFQGNSAPDKSGLPSDRFSAERTGGSVSTLTIQRTQQEDSAVYLCASSPYGGGEQFFGPGTRLTVL.

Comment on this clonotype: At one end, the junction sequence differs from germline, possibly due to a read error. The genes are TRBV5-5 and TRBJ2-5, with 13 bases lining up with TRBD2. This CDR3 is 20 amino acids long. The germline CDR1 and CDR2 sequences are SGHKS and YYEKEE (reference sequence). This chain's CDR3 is CANSLGGLAGARTPQEAQYF. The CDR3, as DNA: TGTGCCAACAGCTTGGGAGGACTAGCGGGGGCCCGAACCCCCCAAGAGGCCCAGTACTTC.

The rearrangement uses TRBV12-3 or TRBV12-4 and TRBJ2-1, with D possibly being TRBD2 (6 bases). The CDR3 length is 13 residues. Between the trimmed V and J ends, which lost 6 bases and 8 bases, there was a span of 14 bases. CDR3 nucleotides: TGTGCCAGCAGGCGGGACCCCATTGATGAGCAGTTCTTC. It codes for CASRRDPIDEQFF.

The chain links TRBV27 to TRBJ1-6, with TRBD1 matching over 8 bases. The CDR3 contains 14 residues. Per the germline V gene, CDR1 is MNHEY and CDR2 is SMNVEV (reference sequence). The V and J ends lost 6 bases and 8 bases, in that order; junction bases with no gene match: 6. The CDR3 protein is CASSKTGVHSPLHF. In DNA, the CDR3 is TGTGCCAGCAGCAAGACAGGGGTGCATTCACCCCTCCACTTT.

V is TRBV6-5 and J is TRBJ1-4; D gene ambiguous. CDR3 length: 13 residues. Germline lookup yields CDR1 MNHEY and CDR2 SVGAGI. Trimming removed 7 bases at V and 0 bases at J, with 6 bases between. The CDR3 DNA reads TGTGCCAGCACCGGGTCAACTAATGAAAAACTGTTTTTT. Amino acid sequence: CASTGSTNEKLFF.

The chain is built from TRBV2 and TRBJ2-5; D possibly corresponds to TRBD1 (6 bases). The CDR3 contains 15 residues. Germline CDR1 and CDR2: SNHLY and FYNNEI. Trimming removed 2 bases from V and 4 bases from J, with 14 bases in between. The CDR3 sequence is CASSEQQGFGETQYF. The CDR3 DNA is TGTGCCAGCAGTGAACAACAGGGTTTTGGAGAGACCCAGTACTTC.

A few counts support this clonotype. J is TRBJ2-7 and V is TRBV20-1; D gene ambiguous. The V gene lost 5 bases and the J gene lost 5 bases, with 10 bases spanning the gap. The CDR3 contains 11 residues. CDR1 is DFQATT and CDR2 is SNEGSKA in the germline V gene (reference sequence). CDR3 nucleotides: TGCAGTGCTCGAGTCCTCCACGAGCAGTACTTC. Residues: CSARVLHEQYF.

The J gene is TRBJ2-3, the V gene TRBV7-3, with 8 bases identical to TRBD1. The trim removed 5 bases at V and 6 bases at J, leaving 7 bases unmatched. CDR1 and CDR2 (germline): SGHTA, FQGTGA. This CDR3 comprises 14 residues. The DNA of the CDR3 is TGTGCCAGCAGCGCGACAGGGGCCCCCGATACGCAGTATTTT. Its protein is CASSATGAPDTQYF.

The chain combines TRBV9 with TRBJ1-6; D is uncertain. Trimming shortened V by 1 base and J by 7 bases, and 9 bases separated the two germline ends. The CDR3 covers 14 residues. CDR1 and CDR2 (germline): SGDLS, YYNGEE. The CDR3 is CASSVMVANSPLHF. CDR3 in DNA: TGTGCCAGCAGCGTAATGGTGGCGAATTCACCCCTCCACTTT.

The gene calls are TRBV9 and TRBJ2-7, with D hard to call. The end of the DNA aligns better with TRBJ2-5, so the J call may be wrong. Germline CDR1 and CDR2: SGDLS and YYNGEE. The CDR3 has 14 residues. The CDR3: CASSARALEETQYF. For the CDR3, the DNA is TGTGCCAGCAGCGCAAGGGCCTTGGAGGAGACCCAGTACTTC.

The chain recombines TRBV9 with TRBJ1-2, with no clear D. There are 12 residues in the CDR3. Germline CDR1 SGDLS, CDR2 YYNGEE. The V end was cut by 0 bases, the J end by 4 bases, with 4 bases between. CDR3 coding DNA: TGTGCCAGCAGCGTAGAAACCTATGGCTACACCTTC. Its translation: CASSVETYGYTF.

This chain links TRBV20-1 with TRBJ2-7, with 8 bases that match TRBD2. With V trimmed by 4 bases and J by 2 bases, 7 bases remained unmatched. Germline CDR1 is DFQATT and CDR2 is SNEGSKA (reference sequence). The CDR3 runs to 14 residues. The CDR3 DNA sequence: TGCAGTGCTATGGGACTAGTTAACCCCTACGAGCAGTACTTC. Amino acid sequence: CSAMGLVNPYEQYF.

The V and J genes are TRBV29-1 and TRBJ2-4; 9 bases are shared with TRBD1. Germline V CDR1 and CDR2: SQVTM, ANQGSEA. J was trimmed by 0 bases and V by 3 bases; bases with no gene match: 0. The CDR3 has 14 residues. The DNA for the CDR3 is TGCAGCGTTGAGACAGGGGGAGCCAAAAACATTCAGTACTTC. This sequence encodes CSVETGGAKNIQYF.